This TCR beta chain comes out of a study of cytomegalovirus exposure and HLA in healthy donors. Overall study results and limits: Likely technical artifact: a cluster of highly shared sequence variants. One variant, a missense change in DCLRE1C, was linked in a later analysis to TCR beta V- and J-gene trimming.

A multiplex PCR was run with 60 Vbeta primers and 13 Jbeta primers. Clones were sequenced by immunoSEQ multiplex PCR, and TCRdb holds only the in-frame ones, with some missing. The sample carries roughly 150,000 clones, almost 75% recorded once. Concerning this clone: Its target is not known.

Sequenced material: PBMCs. The TCR sequence derives from a woman aged 18 to 35 in good health and CMV-seropositive.

The CDR3 protein is CAVLVGGGNEQFF. CDR3 nucleotide sequence: TGTGCAGTGCTAGTGGGGGGGGGCAATGAGCAGTTCTTC. The rearrangement uses TRBV12-5 and TRBJ2-1; 7 bases fit TRBD2. The germline V gene encodes CDR1 LGHNT and CDR2 FRNRAP. The length of the CDR3 is 13 residues.